These 16 T cell receptor beta chains originate from one sample sequenced in a study of blood T cell repertoires in COVID-19. The method was immunoSEQ multiplex PCR; TCRdb's version includes in-frame clones alone and lacks a portion of them. The data show 75,000 to 100,000 clones, 65% to 85% seen once. Source material: peripheral blood. These receptors were obtained from a woman older than 75 with acute or convalescent COVID-19.

The rearrangement joins TRBV28 to TRBJ2-7, with 8 bases fitting TRBD1. The junction had 11 bases not matched to a gene; V was cut back by 6 bases and J by 4 bases. There are 15 residues in the CDR3. The germline V gene has CDR1 MDHEN and CDR2 SYDVKM. The CDR3 coding sequence is TGTGCCAGCAGGACCACAGGACAGGGAAGTTACGAGCAGTACTTC. Amino acid sequence: CASRTTGQGSYEQYF. Variable domain in full (rest from reference TRBV28 and TRBJ2-7): DVKVTQSSRYLVKRTGEKVFLECVQDMDHENMFWYRQDPGLGLRLIYFSYDVKMKEKGDIPEGYSVSREKKERFSLILESASTNQTSMYLCASRTTGQGSYEQYFGPGTRLTVT.

Comment on this clone: The same CDR3 can be traced to other DNA sequences in this sample. The chain has TRBV18 and TRBJ2-3; D gene uncertain. The CDR3 has 14 residues. Germline CDR1 is KGHSH and CDR2 is LQKENI. Deletions cut 3 bases from V and 0 bases from J, with 7 bases between. The DNA of the CDR3 is TGTGCCAGCTCACCTGGCCAAAGCACAGATACGCAGTATTTT. As protein: CASSPGQSTDTQYF. The full variable domain, completed using reference TRBV18 and TRBJ2-3, is NAGVMQNPRHLVRRRGQEARLRCSPMKGHSHVYWYRQLPEEGLKFMVYLQKENIIDESGMPKERFSAEFPKEGPSILRIQQVVRGDSAAYFCASSPGQSTDTQYFGPGTRLTVL.

The V and J genes are TRBV7-3 and TRBJ2-1; weak D call: TRBD2 (6 bases). The germline gives CDR1 SGHTA, CDR2 FQGTGA. V shed 3 bases and J shed 7 bases, with 13 bases lying between them. The CDR3 contains 14 residues. CDR3 bases: TGTGCCAGCAGCTTCGGCGGGATTCAGAATGAGCAGTTCTTC. Encoded protein: CASSFGGIQNEQFF.

The J gene is TRBJ2-1, the V gene TRBV9, with TRBD2 matching over 7 bases. The CDR3 spans 16 residues. The germline V gene encodes CDR1 SGDLS and CDR2 YYNGEE. Trimming at V came to 0 bases and at J to 2 bases, leaving 5 bases not matched to a gene. In nucleotides, the CDR3 is TGTGCCAGCAGCGTAGAGGGAGGGACCGCCTACAATGAGCAGTTCTTC. Translation gives CASSVEGGTAYNEQFF.

The V call is TRBV11-2, the J call TRBJ2-5; the match to TRBD1 covers 11 bases. The V segment lost 3 bases and the J segment 2 bases; nucleotides outside the gene matches: 5. Germline lookup yields CDR1 SGHAT and CDR2 FQNNGV. The CDR3 is 16 residues long. The CDR3 bases are TGTGCCAGCAGCTTTAGGACAGGGGGCCGTCAAGAGACCCAGTACTTC. Its protein product is CASSFRTGGRQETQYF.

The rearrangement joins TRBV28 to TRBJ2-1; 10 bases fit TRBD1. CDR3 length equals 14 residues. Germline values: CDR1 MDHEN, CDR2 SYDVKM. Trimming took 6 bases from V and 8 from J; bases not matched to a gene: 7. Written as DNA, the CDR3 is TGTGCCAGCAGGGCTGGGACAGGGGCGTATGAGCAGTTCTTC. Its protein is CASRAGTGAYEQFF.

V usage is TRBV19 and J usage is TRBJ2-3; TRBD1 is a possible D gene (6 bases). CDR1 is LNHDA and CDR2 is SQIVND in the germline V gene (reference sequence). The CDR3 length is 14 residues. Trimming removed 4 bases at V and 4 bases at J, with 12 bases between. The CDR3 DNA reads as TGTGCCAGTAGTACCAGGACAGCTTCAGATACGCAGTATTTT. This encodes CASSTRTASDTQYF.

The CDR3 coding sequence is TGTGCCAGCAGCCCAACTAGCACAGATACGCAGTATTTT. Protein product: CASSPTSTDTQYF. This chain links TRBV14 with TRBJ2-3, with D hard to call. Germline V gives CDR1 SGHDN, CDR2 FVKESK. The CDR3 sequence is 13 residues long. V dropped 4 bases and J dropped 0 bases, with 5 bases sitting between them.

The V and J genes are TRBV4-2 and TRBJ1-4; D ambiguous. The CDR3 covers 16 residues. Trimming took 0 bases from V and 6 from J, leaving 14 bases between them. Germline V lookup: CDR1 LGHNA, CDR2 YNFKEQ. The DNA for the CDR3 is TGTGCCAGCAGCCAAGATTTACAGCCGGCAGATGAAAAACTGTTTTTT. This encodes CASSQDLQPADEKLFF.

Only one count was recorded for this clone. The chain recombines TRBV21-1 with TRBJ2-5; TRBD1, the table's D call, lacks a check against the DNA. TRBV21-1 is a recognized pseudogene. The CDR3 length is 16 residues. DNA for the CDR3: TGTGCCAGCAGTACAAAGCTGCGGACAGCTCAAGAGACCCAGTACTTC. As protein: CASSTKLRTAQETQYF.

CDR3 sequence (DNA): TGTGCCAGCAGCTTAGAGAGAAGCTCCTATAATTCACCCCTCCACTTT. This sequence encodes CASSLERSSYNSPLHF. The chain has TRBV7-8 and TRBJ1-6; D gene ambiguous. Germline CDR1 is SGHVS and CDR2 is FQNEAQ. This CDR3 contains 16 residues. The V gene lost 1 base and the J gene lost 0 bases, with 7 bases spanning the gap.

The rearrangement uses TRBV29-1 and TRBJ2-3; tentatively, D is TRBD2 (5 bases). Looked up from germline, CDR1 is SQVTM and CDR2 is ANQGSEA. The CDR3 consists of 12 residues. Trimming removed 7 bases from V and 3 bases from J, with 11 bases in between. The DNA of the CDR3 is TGCAGCGCCCGTGGGGAGACAGATACGCAGTATTTT. Its protein product is CSARGETDTQYF.

The V gene is TRBV24-1, the J gene TRBJ1-2, with 7 positions matching TRBD1. Germline assignment: CDR1 KGHDR and CDR2 SFDVKD. V dropped 8 bases and J dropped 7; count of bases not matched to a gene: 15. CDR3 length: 15 residues. In DNA form, the CDR3 reads TGTGCCACCAAGAATTTTATGGCGACAGGGTCTGGCTACACCTTC. Protein product: CATKNFMATGSGYTF.

The gene calls are TRBV19 and TRBJ2-5, with 12 bases fitting TRBD1. In germline, CDR1 is LNHDA, CDR2 SQIVND (reference sequence). The CDR3 is made up of 15 amino acids. The ends lost 5 bases at V and 5 bases at J; junction bases unmatched: 6. This chain's CDR3 is CASSAGTGGRETQYF. As DNA, the CDR3 is TGTGCCAGTAGTGCCGGGACAGGGGGCAGGGAGACCCAGTACTTC. The whole variable domain, remainder taken from reference TRBV19 and TRBJ2-5, is DGGITQSPKYLFRKEGQNVTLSCEQNLNHDAMYWYRQDPGQGLRLIYYSQIVNDFQKGDIAEGYSVSREKKESFPLTVTSAQKNPTAFYLCASSAGTGGRETQYFGPGTRLLVL.

This chain links TRBV7-2 with TRBJ2-7, with 9 bases lining up with TRBD2. The trim removed 5 bases at V and 5 bases at J, leaving 10 bases unmatched. Germline CDR1 SGHTA, CDR2 FQGNSA. The CDR3 extends over 15 amino acids. CDR3 sequence reads: CASSPRGREGHEQYF. Written as DNA, the CDR3 is TGTGCCAGCAGCCCTCGAGGGCGGGAGGGCCACGAGCAGTACTTC.

CDR3 coding DNA: TGTGCCAGCAGCTTCACACCGGGACAGAAGTACTTC. It translates to CASSFTPGQKYF. The chain uses TRBV7-2 and TRBJ2-7; 7 nucleotides align to TRBD1. This CDR3 has 12 residues. V dropped 3 bases and J dropped 11; count of bases not matched to a gene: 7. CDR1 is SGHTA and CDR2 is FQGNSA in the germline V gene.